This TCR beta chain was documented in a study of identical twins. Findings of the study overall: Insertions ran lower in abundant cord blood beta clonotypes, though not in memory repertoires. Diverse VJ usage suggested most zero-insertion clonotypes were not invariant T cells.

After template switching added a universal primer site, the resulting cDNA carried unique molecular identifiers. MiXCR, applied by TCRdb to the 5' RACE reads, yields one record per CDR3 protein. The sample has about 530,000 distinct CDR3 sequences, under 25% seen once; the top ten hold around 0.48%. This clonotype was observed a few times. Its target is unknown. Germline V gene lookup returns CDR1 MGHDK and CDR2 SYGVNS. The CDR3 spans 14 residues. V lost 9 bases, J lost 1 base, and 13 bases lay in between. This same sample was also taken into another study, of yellow fever vaccine responses in identical twins.

Source material: CD4+ T cells sorted from blood. The rearrangement joins TRBV25-1 to TRBJ1-5; D ambiguous. The clonotype was recovered from a woman aged 18-29 years in good health. The CDR3 protein is CARTAIGSNQPQHF. The CDR3 DNA sequence: TGTGCCAGGACGGCGATTGGGAGCAATCAGCCCCAGCATTTT.